The T cell receptor beta chain described here comes from a study of post-analysis software for immune sequencing data. Study overall: There were relapsing-remitting, secondary progressive and progressive-relapsing multiple sclerosis among the disease courses included.

Unique molecular identifiers featured in each of the TCR beta cDNA libraries. T cells numbering 1 to 10 million yielded roughly 0.5 million cDNA molecules. TCRdb re-derived calls from the PCR reads in MiXCR, one entry per CDR3 protein. In the table there are approximately 570,000 distinct CDR3 sequences, roughly 47% of which are singletons. A remark on this clonotype: Its antigen is still unknown.

Notes on the study in general: About 5 TRBV segments occurring more often in patients than controls included TRBV5-6, TRBV5-1 and TRBV20-1. Samples from a shared batch, those prepared together, strongly co-clustered by F measure.

Germline values: CDR1 SGHVS, CDR2 FNYEAQ. V was clipped by 5 bases and J by 7 bases, with 27 bases between them. The CDR3 sequence is 17 residues long. The V gene is TRBV7-6, the J gene TRBJ2-7; either TRBD1 or TRBD2 may supply D (6 bases each). The sequencing input was blood. The clonotype originates from a girl under 18 with multiple sclerosis. The DNA of the CDR3 is TGTGCCAGCAGCGCATTACAGGGAGGTCGGTCCTACAATGAGCAGTACTTC. Translated, it gives CASSALQGGRSYNEQYF.